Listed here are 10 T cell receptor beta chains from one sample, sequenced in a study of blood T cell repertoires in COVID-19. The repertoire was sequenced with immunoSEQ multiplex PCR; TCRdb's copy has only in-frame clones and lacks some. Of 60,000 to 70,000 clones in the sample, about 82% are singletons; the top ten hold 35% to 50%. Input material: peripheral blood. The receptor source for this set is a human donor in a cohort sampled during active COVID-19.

This chain's CDR3 is CASSLDDIREQFF. The CDR3 nucleotides are TGTGCCAGCAGCTTGGACGACATACGTGAGCAGTTCTTC. The chain employs TRBV5-6 and TRBJ2-1; D gene uncertain. This CDR3 has 13 amino acids. The germline CDR1 and CDR2 sequences are SGHDT and YYEEEE. V gave up 0 bases and J gave up 9 bases, with 10 bases separating them. The full variable domain, with the rest looked up from reference TRBV5-6 and TRBJ2-1, is DAGVTQSPTHLIKTRGQQVTLRCSPKSGHDTVSWYQQALGQGPQFIFQYYEEEERQRGNFPDRFSGHQFPNYSSELNVNALLLGDSALYLCASSLDDIREQFFGPGTRLTVL.

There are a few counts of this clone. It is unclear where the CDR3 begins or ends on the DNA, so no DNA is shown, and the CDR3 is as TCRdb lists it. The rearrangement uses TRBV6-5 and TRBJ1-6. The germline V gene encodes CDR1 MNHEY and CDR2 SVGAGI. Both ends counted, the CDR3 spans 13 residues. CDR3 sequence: CASILDRGSPLHF.

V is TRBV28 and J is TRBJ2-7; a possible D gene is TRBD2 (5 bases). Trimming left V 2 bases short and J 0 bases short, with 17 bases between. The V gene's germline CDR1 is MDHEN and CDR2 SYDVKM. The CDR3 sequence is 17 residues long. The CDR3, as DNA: TGTGCCAGCAGTTTAATGGGTCGGGGTACGAGCTCCTACGAGCAGTACTTC. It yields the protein CASSLMGRGTSSYEQYF.

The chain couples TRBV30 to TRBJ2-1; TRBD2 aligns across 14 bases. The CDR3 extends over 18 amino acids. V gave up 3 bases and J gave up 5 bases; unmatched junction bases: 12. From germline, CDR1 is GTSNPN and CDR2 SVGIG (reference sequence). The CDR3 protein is CAWRHYRTSGGRNNEQFF. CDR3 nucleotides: TGTGCCTGGAGGCACTATCGGACTAGCGGGGGGCGTAACAATGAGCAGTTCTTC.

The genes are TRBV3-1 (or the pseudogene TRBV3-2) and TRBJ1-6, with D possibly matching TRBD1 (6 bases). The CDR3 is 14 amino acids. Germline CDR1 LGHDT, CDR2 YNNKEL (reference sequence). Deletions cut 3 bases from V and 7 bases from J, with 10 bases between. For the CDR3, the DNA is TGTGCCAGCAGCCACGGACAGAGGAATTCACCCCTCCACTTT. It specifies CASSHGQRNSPLHF.

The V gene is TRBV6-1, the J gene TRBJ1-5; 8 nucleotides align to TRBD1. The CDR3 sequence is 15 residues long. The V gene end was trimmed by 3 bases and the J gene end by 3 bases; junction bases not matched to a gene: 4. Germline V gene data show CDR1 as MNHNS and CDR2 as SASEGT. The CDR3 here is CASSETGVYNQPQHF. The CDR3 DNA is TGTGCCAGCAGTGAGACAGGGGTATACAATCAGCCCCAGCATTTT.

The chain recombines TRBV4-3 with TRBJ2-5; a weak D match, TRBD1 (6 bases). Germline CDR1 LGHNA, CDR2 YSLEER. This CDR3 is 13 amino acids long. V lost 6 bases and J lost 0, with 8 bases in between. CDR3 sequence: CASRGDNQETQYF. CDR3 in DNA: TGCGCCAGCAGAGGGGACAACCAAGAGACCCAGTACTTC.

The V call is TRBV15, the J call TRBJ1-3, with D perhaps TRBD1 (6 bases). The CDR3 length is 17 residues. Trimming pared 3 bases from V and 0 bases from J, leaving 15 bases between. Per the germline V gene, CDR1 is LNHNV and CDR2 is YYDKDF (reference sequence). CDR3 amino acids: CATSRFRGSVSGNTIYF. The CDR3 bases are TGTGCCACCAGCAGGTTCAGGGGAAGTGTCTCTGGAAACACCATATATTTT.

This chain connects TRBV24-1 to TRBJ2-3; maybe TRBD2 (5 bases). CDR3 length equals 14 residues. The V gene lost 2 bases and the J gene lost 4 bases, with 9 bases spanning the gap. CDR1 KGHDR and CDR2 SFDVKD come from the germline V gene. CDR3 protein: CATSDSSRADTQYF. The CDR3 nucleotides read TGTGCCACCAGTGATTCCTCGAGGGCAGATACGCAGTATTTT.

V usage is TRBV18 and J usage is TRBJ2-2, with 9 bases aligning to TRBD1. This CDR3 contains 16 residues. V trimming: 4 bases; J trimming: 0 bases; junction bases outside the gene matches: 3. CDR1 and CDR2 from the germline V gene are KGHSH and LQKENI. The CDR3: CASSRGQGSNTGELFF. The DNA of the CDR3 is TGTGCCAGCTCACGTGGACAGGGGTCGAACACCGGGGAGCTGTTTTTT. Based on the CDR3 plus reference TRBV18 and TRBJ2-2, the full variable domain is NAGVMQNPRHLVRRRGQEARLRCSPMKGHSHVYWYRQLPEEGLKFMVYLQKENIIDESGMPKERFSAEFPKEGPSILRIQQVVRGDSAAYFCASSRGQGSNTGELFFGEGSRLTVL.